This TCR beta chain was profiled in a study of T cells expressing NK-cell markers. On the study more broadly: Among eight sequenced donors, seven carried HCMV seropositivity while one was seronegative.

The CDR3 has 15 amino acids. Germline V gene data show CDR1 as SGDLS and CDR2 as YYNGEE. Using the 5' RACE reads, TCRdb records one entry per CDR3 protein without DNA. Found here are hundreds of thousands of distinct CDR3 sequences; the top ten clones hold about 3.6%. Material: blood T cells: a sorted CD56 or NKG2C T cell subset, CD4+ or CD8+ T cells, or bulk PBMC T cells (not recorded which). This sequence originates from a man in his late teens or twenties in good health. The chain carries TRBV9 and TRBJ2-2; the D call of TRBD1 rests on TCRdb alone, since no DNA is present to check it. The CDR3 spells CASSVTPGVSGELFF.